Each of the 30 T cell receptor beta chains below was sequenced from the same sample in a study of shared clonotypes between healthy human individuals. Libraries were prepared by immunoSEQ multiplex PCR; TCRdb keeps only in-frame clonotypes and omits some of them. The sample shows approximately 2.4 million clones, 90% to 97% of them seen only once. Material: naive CD4+ T cells sorted from blood. The sample's subset: CD45RA+ positively selected. These receptors all stem from a man aged 18 to 35 in good health.

This clone was seen a single time. The chain is built from TRBV7-9 and TRBJ2-1; 9 bases fit TRBD2. Germline loops: CDR1 SEHNR, CDR2 FQNEAQ (reference sequence). J gave up 4 bases and V 3 bases, and 16 bases lay outside the gene matches. CDR3 length equals 19 residues. The CDR3 sequence: CASSFTNLVAGGKYNEQFF. The CDR3 DNA reads as TGTGCCAGCAGCTTTACTAATCTCGTGGCGGGAGGGAAGTACAATGAGCAGTTCTTC. Full variable domain (missing parts from reference TRBV7-9 and TRBJ2-1): DTGVSQNPRHKITKRGQNVTFRCDPISEHNRLYWYRQTLGQGPEFLTYFQNEAQLEKSRLLSDRFSAERPKGSFSTLEIQRTEQGDSAMYLCASSFTNLVAGGKYNEQFFGPGTRLTVL.

About this clone: This CDR3 is also generated by other DNA sequences in the sample. V usage is TRBV27 and J usage is TRBJ1-2; D gene ambiguous. The CDR3 sequence is 13 residues long. V was shortened by 3 bases and J by 3 bases, with 8 bases between the two germline ends. The germline CDR1 and CDR2 sequences are MNHEY and SMNVEV (reference sequence). CDR3 coding DNA: TGTGCCAGCAGTTTGAACGGTGACTATGGCTACACCTTC. This codes for CASSLNGDYGYTF.

V is TRBV20-1 and J is TRBJ1-4; the D is unclear. Germline assignment: CDR1 DFQATT and CDR2 SNEGSKA (reference sequence). Trimming left V 5 bases short and J 6 bases short, with 7 bases between. The CDR3 has 11 residues. The CDR3 bases are TGCAGTGCTGTTGCCGATGAAAAACTGTTTTTT. Residues: CSAVADEKLFF.

In the case of this clone: Other DNA sequences of this sample code for an identical CDR3. This chain links TRBV6-6 with TRBJ2-7; tentative D call: TRBD1 (5 bases). CDR1 and CDR2 (germline): MNHNY, SVGAGI (reference sequence). The V end was cut by 2 bases, the J end by 1 base, with 9 bases between. This CDR3 region has 14 residues. CDR3 DNA: TGTGCCAGCAGTTACGGGCAGGGATCCTACGAGCAGTACTTC. Protein product: CASSYGQGSYEQYF.

Details on this clone: Within the sample, other DNA sequences also encode this same CDR3. V gene TRBV30 combines with J gene TRBJ1-4; D unclear. V was pared by 3 bases and J by 0 bases, with 11 bases between. The CDR3 sequence is 15 residues long. The germline CDR1 and CDR2 sequences are GTSNPN and SVGIG (reference sequence). CDR3 residues: CAWSSTGATNEKLFF. The CDR3 nucleotides read TGTGCCTGGAGCAGCACGGGCGCAACTAATGAAAAACTGTTTTTT.

The gene calls are TRBV28 and TRBJ1-5; the D gene is possibly TRBD1 (6 bases). The CDR3 loop spans 13 amino acids. Germline assignment: CDR1 MDHEN and CDR2 SYDVKM. V lost 10 bases, J lost 6 bases, and 16 bases lay in between. CDR3 coding DNA: TGTGCCATCGACGGACAGATCGGTCAGCCCCAGCATTTT. It specifies CAIDGQIGQPQHF.

This clone was seen only once. The chain uses TRBV10-3 and TRBJ2-7; D is tentatively TRBD1 or TRBD2 (5 bases each). Germline lookup yields CDR1 ENHRY and CDR2 SYGVKD. This CDR3 is 13 amino acids long. V was shortened by 7 bases and J by 1 base, with 11 bases between the two germline ends. The CDR3 DNA reads as TGTGCCATCACCCGGGACGGATCCTACGAGCAGTACTTC. Translating it yields CAITRDGSYEQYF.

This chain joins TRBV30 and TRBJ1-5, with 10 bases identical to TRBD1. The length of the CDR3 is 18 residues. V lost 0 bases, J lost 0 bases, and 8 bases stayed unmatched. CDR1 is GTSNPN, CDR2 SVGIG, per germline (reference sequence). For the CDR3, the DNA is TGTGCCTGGAGTGTAAGTAGGACAGGGGGGTATAGCAATCAGCCCCAGCATTTT. It specifies CAWSVSRTGGYSNQPQHF.

As to this clone: Other DNA sequences within the sample encode an identical CDR3. The V call is TRBV9, the J call TRBJ1-2; possibly TRBD1 for D (6 bases). The germline CDR1 and CDR2 sequences are SGDLS and YYNGEE. The CDR3 covers 13 residues. V lost 0 bases and J 7 bases, leaving 10 bases between the germline ends. CDR3 in amino acids: CASSVVGGRGYTF. CDR3 DNA: TGTGCCAGCAGCGTAGTAGGGGGACGTGGCTACACCTTC.

Here the CDR3 reads CASSFNRRNTEAFF. The DNA of the CDR3 is TGTGCCAGCAGTTTTAACAGACGAAACACTGAAGCTTTCTTT. The chain joins TRBV28 to TRBJ1-1; no clear D gene. With 3 bases removed from V and 2 bases from J, the gap between germline ends came to 10 bases. The CDR3 extends over 14 amino acids. Germline V lookup: CDR1 MDHEN, CDR2 SYDVKM. Full variable domain (rest looked up from reference TRBV28 and TRBJ1-1): DVKVTQSSRYLVKRTGEKVFLECVQDMDHENMFWYRQDPGLGLRLIYFSYDVKMKEKGDIPEGYSVSREKKERFSLILESASTNQTSMYLCASSFNRRNTEAFFGQGTRLTVV.

With respect to this clone: The same CDR3 can be traced to other DNA sequences in this sample. This chain uses TRBV9 with TRBJ1-5; D is uncertain. This CDR3 comprises 15 residues. Germline assignment: CDR1 SGDLS and CDR2 YYNGEE. V lost 0 bases to trimming and J lost 1 base, with 8 bases between them. Here the CDR3 reads CASSVGPESNQPQHF. The CDR3, as DNA: TGTGCCAGCAGCGTAGGCCCGGAGAGCAATCAGCCCCAGCATTTT.

This clone was seen just once. The V call is TRBV29-1, the J call TRBJ2-5, with 7 bases matching TRBD2. This CDR3 region has 14 residues. Germline lookup yields CDR1 SQVTM and CDR2 ANQGSEA. Trimming took 6 bases from V and 4 from J; bases not matched to a gene: 11. The CDR3 coding sequence is TGCAGCGTCCATAGGACGGGACTACCAGAGACCCAGTACTTC. Translated, it gives CSVHRTGLPETQYF.

This clone was seen only once. This chain connects TRBV28 to TRBJ2-3; possibly TRBD1 or TRBD2 for D (5 bases each). The V gene's germline CDR1 is MDHEN and CDR2 SYDVKM. This CDR3 spans 18 amino acids. Trimming stripped 4 bases from V and 0 bases from J, with 20 bases between. The CDR3 loop reads CASSSPRDRRTSTDTQYF. CDR3 nucleotides: TGTGCCAGCAGTTCCCCCAGGGACCGGAGGACTAGCACAGATACGCAGTATTTT.

This clone was observed a single time. The V gene is TRBV6-5, the J gene TRBJ1-2; D unresolved. Germline lookup yields CDR1 MNHEY and CDR2 SVGAGI. The CDR3 is 13 residues long. The V gene lost 8 bases and the J gene lost 5 bases, with 15 bases spanning the gap. CDR3 DNA: TGTGCCAGCGTAGGAGGGCTCGGGTATGGCTACACCTTC. Translating gives CASVGGLGYGYTF.

The chain is built from TRBV6-4 and TRBJ2-3; D unresolved. CDR1 and CDR2 from the germline V gene are MRHNA and SNTAGT. The CDR3 spans 16 residues. V gave up 0 bases and J gave up 1 base, with 11 bases separating them. CDR3 nucleotide sequence: TGTGCCAGCAGTGACTCGATTGGAGCACGCACAGATACGCAGTATTTT. Amino acids: CASSDSIGARTDTQYF.

V usage is TRBV9 and J usage is TRBJ2-5, with 9 bases fitting TRBD2. The length of the CDR3 is 16 residues. Germline-derived CDR1 and CDR2 are SGDLS and YYNGEE. V lost 0 bases, J lost 1 base, and 4 bases stayed unmatched. The CDR3 here is CASSVAGGRGQETQYF. DNA for the CDR3: TGTGCCAGCAGCGTAGCGGGCGGGAGGGGCCAAGAGACCCAGTACTTC.

The rearrangement uses TRBV19 and TRBJ2-7, with a weak D call TRBD2 (5 bases). The CDR3 totals 13 residues. Germline V gene lookup returns CDR1 LNHDA and CDR2 SQIVND (reference sequence). V was cut by 4 bases and J by 6 bases, with 13 bases left in between. In nucleotides, the CDR3 is TGTGCCAGTAGTACCACCCGGGGATTCGAGCAGTACTTC. It is translated as CASSTTRGFEQYF.

The rearrangement links TRBV2 to TRBJ1-4; no definite D call. The CDR3 length is 13 residues. CDR1 SNHLY and CDR2 FYNNEI come from the germline V gene. Trimming left V 3 bases short and J 6 bases short, with 8 bases between. CDR3 sequence (DNA): TGTGCCAGCAGTGATATGAGTTATGAAAAACTGTTTTTT. This codes for CASSDMSYEKLFF.

The CDR3 reads CASSSGLAGVQSYEQYF. The CDR3 DNA sequence: TGTGCCAGCAGCTCGGGACTAGCGGGGGTGCAAAGTTACGAGCAGTACTTC. This chain uses TRBV7-8 with TRBJ2-7, with 14 bases that match TRBD2. The CDR3 extends over 17 amino acids. Germline V gene sequence: CDR1 SGHVS, CDR2 FQNEAQ. The ends lost 4 bases at V and 4 bases at J; junction bases unmatched: 9.

The CDR3 loop reads CSARDTTGHTF. The CDR3 nucleotides are TGCAGTGCTAGAGACACGACAGGACACACCTTC. This sequence joins TRBV20-1 and TRBJ1-2, with D tentatively TRBD1 (6 bases). V was shortened by 0 bases and J by 12 bases, with 11 bases between the two germline ends. The CDR3 runs to 11 residues. Germline-derived CDR1 and CDR2 are DFQATT and SNEGSKA (reference sequence).

The chain uses TRBV21-1 and TRBJ1-5. TRBV21-1 is a recognized pseudogene. The length of the CDR3 is 18 residues. The CDR3 DNA follows: TGTGCCAGCATCTCGCACCCCCGAAATATGTGCCCCGATCAGCCCCAGCATTTT. As protein: CASISHPRNMCPDQPQHF.

In DNA, the CDR3 is TGTGCCAGCAGCTTAGAGGGGGGAGTGACTGGGGAGCAGTACTTC. This gives the protein CASSLEGGVTGEQYF. J is TRBJ2-7 and V is TRBV7-6; D may be TRBD1 or TRBD2 (6 bases each). Trimming stripped 1 base from V and 7 bases from J, with 17 bases between. This CDR3 contains 15 residues. Germline-derived CDR1 and CDR2 are SGHVS and FNYEAQ.

In DNA form, the CDR3 reads TGTGCCAGCAGTAACGCGTGGCGGGCCCTTCTACCGGAATACTTC. Translated: CASSNAWRALLPEYF. This rearrangement joins TRBV6-6 to TRBJ2-7; tentatively, D is TRBD2 (5 bases). Germline-derived CDR1 and CDR2 are MNHNY and SVGAGI (reference sequence). The CDR3 contains 15 residues. V gave up 5 bases and J gave up 13 bases, with 27 bases separating them.

J is TRBJ1-5 and V is TRBV27; a possible D gene is TRBD1 (6 bases). The CDR3 has 15 amino acids. Germline CDR1 is MNHEY and CDR2 is SMNVEV (reference sequence). Trimming removed 6 bases at V and 1 base at J, with 13 bases between. The DNA of the CDR3 is TGTGCCAGCAGAATACAGGGAGTCAGCAATCAGCCCCAGCATTTT. Its translation is CASRIQGVSNQPQHF.

This chain links TRBV29-1 with TRBJ2-3; no firm D call. The germline V gene encodes CDR1 SQVTM and CDR2 ANQGSEA. Trimming stripped 0 bases from V and 8 bases from J, with 9 bases between. The CDR3 has 12 amino acids. CDR3: CSVEEAWGTQYF. DNA of the CDR3: TGCAGCGTTGAAGAAGCGTGGGGTACGCAGTATTTT.

The V gene is TRBV5-1, the J gene TRBJ2-5, with 7 bases aligning to TRBD2. CDR3 length: 15 residues. The V gene end was trimmed by 1 base and the J gene end by 4 bases; junction bases not matched to a gene: 7. Looked up from germline, CDR1 is SGHRS and CDR2 is YFSETQ. The CDR3 DNA reads TGCGCCAGCAGCTTGTATTGGTCTAGCGGAGAGACCCAGTACTTC. Residues: CASSLYWSSGETQYF. Full variable domain (outside the CDR3, taken from reference TRBV5-1 and TRBJ2-5): KAGVTQTPRYLIKTRGQQVTLSCSPISGHRSVSWYQQTPGQGLQFLFEYFSETQRNKGNFPGRFSGRQFSNSRSEMNVSTLELGDSALYLCASSLYWSSGETQYFGPGTRLLVL.

The chain combines TRBV5-1 with TRBJ2-7; D call uncertain. The CDR3 consists of 12 residues. Trimming took off 1 base at V and 5 bases at J, with 7 bases between the two ends. The germline V gene has CDR1 SGHRS and CDR2 YFSETQ. The chain's CDR3 is CASSLRSDEQYF. In DNA form, the CDR3 reads TGCGCCAGCAGCTTGAGGAGCGACGAGCAGTACTTC.

V usage is TRBV25-1 and J usage is TRBJ2-5; 8 bases fit TRBD2. This CDR3 spans 15 amino acids. Germline loops: CDR1 MGHDK, CDR2 SYGVNS. V dropped 3 bases and J dropped 5; count of bases not matched to a gene: 8. The CDR3 DNA is TGTGCCAGCAGTGATCCTTTAGCGGGGAGGGAGACCCAGTACTTC. It yields the protein CASSDPLAGRETQYF.

The V call is TRBV19, the J call TRBJ1-1; a possible D gene is TRBD1 (6 bases). CDR3 length: 14 residues. CDR1 and CDR2 from the germline V gene are LNHDA and SQIVND (reference sequence). Trimming took off 8 bases at V and 3 bases at J, with 16 bases between the two ends. CDR3: CASATGGAHTEAFF. The CDR3 nucleotides are TGTGCCAGTGCGACGGGGGGGGCGCACACTGAAGCTTTCTTT. The complete variable domain, with remaining parts taken from reference TRBV19 and TRBJ1-1, reads DGGITQSPKYLFRKEGQNVTLSCEQNLNHDAMYWYRQDPGQGLRLIYYSQIVNDFQKGDIAEGYSVSREKKESFPLTVTSAQKNPTAFYLCASATGGAHTEAFFGQGTRLTVV.

V usage is TRBV4-2 and J usage is TRBJ1-2; D is possibly TRBD1 (5 bases). The V gene's germline CDR1 is LGHNA and CDR2 YNFKEQ. V lost 3 bases and J lost 3, with 23 bases in between. This CDR3 is 18 amino acids long. The CDR3 region has the DNA TGTGCCAGCAGCCAGACATCCATACAGGTTACCCCTCACTATGGCTACACCTTC. Its translation: CASSQTSIQVTPHYGYTF.